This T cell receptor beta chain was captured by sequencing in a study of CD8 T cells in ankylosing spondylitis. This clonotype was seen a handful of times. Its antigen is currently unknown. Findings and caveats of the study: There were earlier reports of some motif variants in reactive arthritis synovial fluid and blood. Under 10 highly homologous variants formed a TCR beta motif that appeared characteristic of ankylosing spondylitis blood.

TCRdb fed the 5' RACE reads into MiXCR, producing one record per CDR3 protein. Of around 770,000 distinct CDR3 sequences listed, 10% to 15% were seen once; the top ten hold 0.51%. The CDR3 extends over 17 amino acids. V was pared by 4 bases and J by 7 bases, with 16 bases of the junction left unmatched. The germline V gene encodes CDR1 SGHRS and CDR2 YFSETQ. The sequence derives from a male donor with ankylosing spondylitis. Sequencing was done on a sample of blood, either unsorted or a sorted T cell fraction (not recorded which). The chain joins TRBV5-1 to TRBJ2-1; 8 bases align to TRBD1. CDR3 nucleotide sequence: TGCGCCAGCAGCCCTTCGCAAACAGGGGGTTTTTGGAATGAGCAGTTCTTC. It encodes CASSPSQTGGFWNEQFF.